This T cell receptor (beta chain) appears in the sequencing data of a study of post-analysis software for immune sequencing data. Broader study findings: Controls had significantly higher normalized Chao1 diversity than multiple sclerosis patients. Roughly 5 TRBV segments (TRBV5-6, TRBV5-1 and TRBV20-1 among them) occurred more frequently in patients than in controls.

In this sample, this clonotype turned up once. Its antigen is as yet unknown. Included in the TCR beta cDNA libraries were unique molecular identifiers. TCRdb re-derived calls from the PCR reads in MiXCR, one entry per CDR3 protein. Counted here are 550,000 to 700,000 distinct CDR3 sequences, roughly 46% occurring once; the ten biggest clones make up roughly 1.7%. The germline V gene has CDR1 MGHRA and CDR2 YSYEKL. The V gene end was trimmed by 0 bases and the J gene end by 4 bases; junction bases not matched to a gene: 10. CDR3 length equals 17 residues. V and J are TRBV4-1 and TRBJ2-7; 9 bases match TRBD2. Sequencing was done on a sample of blood. The clonotype was recovered from a girl aged 5-17 years with multiple sclerosis. CDR3 bases: TGCGCCAGCAGCCAAGACGCAAGAGGGACTAGCTCTTACGAGCAGTACTTC. It yields the protein CASSQDARGTSSYEQYF.